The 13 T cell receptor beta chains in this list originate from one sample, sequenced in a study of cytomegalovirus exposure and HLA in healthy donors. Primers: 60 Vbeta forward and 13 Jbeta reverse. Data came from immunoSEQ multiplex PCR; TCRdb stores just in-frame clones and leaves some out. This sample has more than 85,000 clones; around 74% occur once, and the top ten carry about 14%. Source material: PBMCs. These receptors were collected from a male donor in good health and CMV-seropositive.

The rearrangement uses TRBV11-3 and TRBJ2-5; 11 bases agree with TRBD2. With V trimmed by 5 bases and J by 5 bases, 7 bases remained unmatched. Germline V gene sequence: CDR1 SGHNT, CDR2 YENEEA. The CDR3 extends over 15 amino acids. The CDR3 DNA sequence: TGTGCCAGCAGCCAAGGGACTAGCGGTGGGGAGACCCAGTACTTC. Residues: CASSQGTSGGETQYF.

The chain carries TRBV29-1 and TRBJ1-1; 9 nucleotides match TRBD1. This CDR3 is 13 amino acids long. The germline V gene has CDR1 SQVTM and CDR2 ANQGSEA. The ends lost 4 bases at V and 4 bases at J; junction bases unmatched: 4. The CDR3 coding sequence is TGCAGCGTTGCACAGGGGGCGAGCACTGAAGCTTTCTTT. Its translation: CSVAQGASTEAFF.

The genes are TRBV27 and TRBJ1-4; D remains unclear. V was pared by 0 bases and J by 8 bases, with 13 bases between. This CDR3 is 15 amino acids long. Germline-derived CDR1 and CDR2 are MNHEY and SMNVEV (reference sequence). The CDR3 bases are TGTGCCAGCAGTTTATCGAGACACGAAACAGAAAAACTGTTTTTT. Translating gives CASSLSRHETEKLFF.

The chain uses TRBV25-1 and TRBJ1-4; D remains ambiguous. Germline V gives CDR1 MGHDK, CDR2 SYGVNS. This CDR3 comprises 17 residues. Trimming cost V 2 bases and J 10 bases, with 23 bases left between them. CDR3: CASSETSGDPYGGKLFF. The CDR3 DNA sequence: TGTGCCAGCAGTGAAACATCCGGGGATCCCTACGGTGGAAAACTGTTTTTT.

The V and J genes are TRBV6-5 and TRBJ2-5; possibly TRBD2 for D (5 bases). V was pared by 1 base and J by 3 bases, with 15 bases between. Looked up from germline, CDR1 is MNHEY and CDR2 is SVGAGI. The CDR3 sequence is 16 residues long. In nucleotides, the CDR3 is TGTGCCAGCAGTTACTTGCGGTGGGAGAGCGAAGAGACCCAGTACTTC. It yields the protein CASSYLRWESEETQYF.

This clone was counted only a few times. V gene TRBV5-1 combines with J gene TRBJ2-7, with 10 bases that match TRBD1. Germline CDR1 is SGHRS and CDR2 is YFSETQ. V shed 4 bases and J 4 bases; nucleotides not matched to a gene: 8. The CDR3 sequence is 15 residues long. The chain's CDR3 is CASSLGTGALYEQYF. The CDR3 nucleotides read TGCGCCAGCAGCCTCGGGACAGGGGCCCTGTACGAGCAGTACTTC.

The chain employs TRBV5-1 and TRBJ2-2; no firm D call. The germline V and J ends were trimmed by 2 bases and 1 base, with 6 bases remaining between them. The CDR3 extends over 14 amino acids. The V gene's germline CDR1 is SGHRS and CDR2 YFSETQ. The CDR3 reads CASSFGRNTGELFF. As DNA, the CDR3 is TGCGCCAGCAGCTTCGGTCGGAACACCGGGGAGCTGTTTTTT.

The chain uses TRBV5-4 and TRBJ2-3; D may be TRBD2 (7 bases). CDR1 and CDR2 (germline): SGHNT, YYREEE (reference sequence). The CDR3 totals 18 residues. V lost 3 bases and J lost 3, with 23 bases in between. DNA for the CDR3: TGTGCCAGCAGCTCACAGGGAAGCGGGGACCTCGGAACAGATACGCAGTATTTT. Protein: CASSSQGSGDLGTDTQYF.

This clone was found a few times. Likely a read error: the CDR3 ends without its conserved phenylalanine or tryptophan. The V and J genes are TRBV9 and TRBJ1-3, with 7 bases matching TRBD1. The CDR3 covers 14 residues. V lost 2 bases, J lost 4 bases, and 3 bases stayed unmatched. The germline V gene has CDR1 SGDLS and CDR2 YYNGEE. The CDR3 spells CASSVSTGGNTIYV. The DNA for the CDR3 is TGTGCCAGCAGCGTTTCGACAGGGGGAAACACCATATATGTT.

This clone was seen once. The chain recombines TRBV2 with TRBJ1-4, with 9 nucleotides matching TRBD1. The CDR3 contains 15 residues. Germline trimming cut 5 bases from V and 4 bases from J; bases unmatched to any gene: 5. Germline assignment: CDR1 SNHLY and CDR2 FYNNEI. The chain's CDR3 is CASSQTGGDNEKLFF. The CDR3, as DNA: TGTGCCAGCAGTCAAACAGGGGGCGATAATGAAAAACTGTTTTTT.

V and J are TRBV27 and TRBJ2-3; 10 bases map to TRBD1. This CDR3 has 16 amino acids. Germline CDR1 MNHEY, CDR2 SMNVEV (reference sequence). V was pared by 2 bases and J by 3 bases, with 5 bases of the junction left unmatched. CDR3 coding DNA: TGTGCCAGCAGTTTACGGGGACAGGGGAGAACAGATACGCAGTATTTT. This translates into CASSLRGQGRTDTQYF.

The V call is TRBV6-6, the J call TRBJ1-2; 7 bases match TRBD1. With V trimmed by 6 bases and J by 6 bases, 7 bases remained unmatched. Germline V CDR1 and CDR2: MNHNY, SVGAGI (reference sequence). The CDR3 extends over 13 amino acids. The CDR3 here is CASRRGQWDGYTF. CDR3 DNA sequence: TGTGCCAGCAGGAGGGGACAGTGGGATGGCTACACCTTC.

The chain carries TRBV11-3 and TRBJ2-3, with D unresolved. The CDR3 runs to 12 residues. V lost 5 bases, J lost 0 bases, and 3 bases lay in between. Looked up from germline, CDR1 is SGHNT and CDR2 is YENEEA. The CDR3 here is CASSLSTDTQYF. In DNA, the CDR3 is TGTGCCAGCAGCCTAAGCACAGATACGCAGTATTTT.